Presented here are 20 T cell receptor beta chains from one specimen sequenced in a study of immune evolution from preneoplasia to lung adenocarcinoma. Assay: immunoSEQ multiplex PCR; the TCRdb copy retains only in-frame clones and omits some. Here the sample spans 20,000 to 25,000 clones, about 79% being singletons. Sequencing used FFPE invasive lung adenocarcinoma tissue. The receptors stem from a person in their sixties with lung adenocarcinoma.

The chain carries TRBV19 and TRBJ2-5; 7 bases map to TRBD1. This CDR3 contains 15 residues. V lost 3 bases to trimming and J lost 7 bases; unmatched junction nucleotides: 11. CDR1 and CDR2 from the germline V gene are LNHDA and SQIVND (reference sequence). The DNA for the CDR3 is TGTGCCAGTAGTATGGGACAGAGCTTGATCGGGACCCAGTACTTC. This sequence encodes CASSMGQSLIGTQYF.

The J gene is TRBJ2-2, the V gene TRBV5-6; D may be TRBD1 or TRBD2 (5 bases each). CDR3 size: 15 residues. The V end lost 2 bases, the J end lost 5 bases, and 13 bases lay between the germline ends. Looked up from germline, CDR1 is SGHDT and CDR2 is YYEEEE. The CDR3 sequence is CASSLQEWGTGELFF. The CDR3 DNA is TGTGCCAGCAGCTTACAGGAATGGGGGACCGGGGAGCTGTTTTTT.

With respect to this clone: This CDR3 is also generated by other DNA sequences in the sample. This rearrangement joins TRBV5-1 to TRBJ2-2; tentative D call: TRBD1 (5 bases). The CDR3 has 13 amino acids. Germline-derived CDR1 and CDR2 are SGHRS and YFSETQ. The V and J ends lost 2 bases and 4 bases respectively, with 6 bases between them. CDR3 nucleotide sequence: TGCGCCAGCAGCTTTGGGGCCACCGGGGAGCTGTTTTTT. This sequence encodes CASSFGATGELFF.

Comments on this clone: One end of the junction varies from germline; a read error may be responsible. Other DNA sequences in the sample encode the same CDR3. The CDR3 spells CASSFGATGELFF. As DNA, the CDR3 is TGCGCCAGCAGCTTTGGGGCCACCGGGGAACTGTTTTTT. This sequence joins TRBV5-1 and TRBJ2-2; tentatively, D is TRBD1 or TRBD2 (5 bases each). CDR1 and CDR2 (germline): SGHRS, YFSETQ. The CDR3 runs to 13 residues.

Here the CDR3 DNA reads TGTGCCAGCCGCAGGGGGTCACCGGGTGAAAAACTGTTTTTT. The encoded protein is CASRRGSPGEKLFF. The chain uses TRBV2 and TRBJ1-4; 7 nucleotides line up with TRBD1. CDR1 and CDR2 (germline): SNHLY, FYNNEI. There are 14 residues in the CDR3. V lost 8 bases to trimming and J lost 7 bases; unmatched junction nucleotides: 10.

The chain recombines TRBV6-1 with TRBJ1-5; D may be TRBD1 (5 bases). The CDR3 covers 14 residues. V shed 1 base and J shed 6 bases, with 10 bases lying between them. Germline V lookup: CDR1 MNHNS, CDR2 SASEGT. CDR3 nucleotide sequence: TGTGCCAGCAGTGAAGGAAGGGGTCGTCAGCCCCAGCATTTT. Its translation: CASSEGRGRQPQHF.

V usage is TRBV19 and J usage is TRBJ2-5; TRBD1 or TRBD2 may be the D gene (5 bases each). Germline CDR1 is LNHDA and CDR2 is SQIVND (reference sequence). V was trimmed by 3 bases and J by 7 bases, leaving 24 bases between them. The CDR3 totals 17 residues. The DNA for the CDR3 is TGTGCCAGTAGTATTGGTGGGACCCCTAGGGGAATGGGGACCCAGTACTTC. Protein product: CASSIGGTPRGMGTQYF.

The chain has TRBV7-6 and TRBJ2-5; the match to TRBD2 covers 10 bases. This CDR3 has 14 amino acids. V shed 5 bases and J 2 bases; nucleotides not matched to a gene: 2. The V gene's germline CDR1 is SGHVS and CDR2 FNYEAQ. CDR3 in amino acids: CASSLLAGQETQYF. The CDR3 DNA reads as TGTGCCAGCAGCCTACTAGCGGGACAAGAGACCCAGTACTTC.

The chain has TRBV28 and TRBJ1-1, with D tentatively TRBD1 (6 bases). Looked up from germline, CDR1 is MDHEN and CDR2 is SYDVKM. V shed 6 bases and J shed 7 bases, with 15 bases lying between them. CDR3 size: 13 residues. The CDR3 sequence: CASRNNREIEAFF. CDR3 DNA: TGTGCCAGCAGGAACAACAGGGAGATTGAAGCTTTCTTT. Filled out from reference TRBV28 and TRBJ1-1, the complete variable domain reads DVKVTQSSRYLVKRTGEKVFLECVQDMDHENMFWYRQDPGLGLRLIYFSYDVKMKEKGDIPEGYSVSREKKERFSLILESASTNQTSMYLCASRNNREIEAFFGQGTRLTVV.

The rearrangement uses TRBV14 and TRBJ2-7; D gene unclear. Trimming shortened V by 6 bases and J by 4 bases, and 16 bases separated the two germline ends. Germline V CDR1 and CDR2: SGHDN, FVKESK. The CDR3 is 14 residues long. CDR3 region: CASSPVQQSYEQYF. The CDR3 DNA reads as TGTGCCAGCAGTCCGGTCCAGCAGAGTTACGAGCAGTACTTC.

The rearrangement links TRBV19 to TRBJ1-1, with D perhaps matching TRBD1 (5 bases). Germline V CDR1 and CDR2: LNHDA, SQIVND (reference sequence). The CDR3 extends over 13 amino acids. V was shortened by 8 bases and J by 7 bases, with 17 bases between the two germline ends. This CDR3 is CASGRDHSIEAFF. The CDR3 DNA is TGTGCCAGTGGAAGGGACCACAGCATTGAAGCTTTCTTT.

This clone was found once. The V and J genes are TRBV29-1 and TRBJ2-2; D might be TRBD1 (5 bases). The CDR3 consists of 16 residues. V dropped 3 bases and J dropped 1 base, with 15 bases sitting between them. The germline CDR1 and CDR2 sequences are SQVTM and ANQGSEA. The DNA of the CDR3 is TGCAGCGTTGACAAGTCTGGGGCAGGGAACACCGGGGAGCTGTTTTTT. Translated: CSVDKSGAGNTGELFF.

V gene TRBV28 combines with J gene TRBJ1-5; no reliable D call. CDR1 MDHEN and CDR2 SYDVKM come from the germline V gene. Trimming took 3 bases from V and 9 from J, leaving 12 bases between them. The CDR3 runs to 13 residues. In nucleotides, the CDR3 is TGTGCCAGCAGTTTGAGGTTGGCGGGGCCCCAGCATTTT. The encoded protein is CASSLRLAGPQHF.

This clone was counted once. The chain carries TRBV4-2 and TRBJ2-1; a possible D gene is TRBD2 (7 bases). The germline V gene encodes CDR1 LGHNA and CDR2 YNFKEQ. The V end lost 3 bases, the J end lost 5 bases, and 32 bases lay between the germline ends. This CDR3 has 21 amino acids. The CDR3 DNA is TGTGCCAGCAGCCAGATAGCAGGGGTGACGCTAGGACTAGGTCGGGACAATGAGCAGTTCTTC. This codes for CASSQIAGVTLGLGRDNEQFF.

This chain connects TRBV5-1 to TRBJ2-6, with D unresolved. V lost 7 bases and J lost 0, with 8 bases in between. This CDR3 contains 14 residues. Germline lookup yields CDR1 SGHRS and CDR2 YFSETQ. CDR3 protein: CASSDTSGANVLTF. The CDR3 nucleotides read TGCGCCAGCTCGGATACCTCTGGGGCCAACGTCCTGACTTTC. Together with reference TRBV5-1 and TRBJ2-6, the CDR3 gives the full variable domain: KAGVTQTPRYLIKTRGQQVTLSCSPISGHRSVSWYQQTPGQGLQFLFEYFSETQRNKGNFPGRFSGRQFSNSRSEMNVSTLELGDSALYLCASSDTSGANVLTFGAGSRLTVL.

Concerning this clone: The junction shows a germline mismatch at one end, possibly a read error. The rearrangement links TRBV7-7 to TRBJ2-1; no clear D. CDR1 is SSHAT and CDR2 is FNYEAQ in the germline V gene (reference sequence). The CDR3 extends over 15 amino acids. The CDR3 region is CASSISLDSYNEQFF. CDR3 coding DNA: TGTGCTAGCAGCATAAGCCTGGATTCCTACAATGAGCAGTTCTTC. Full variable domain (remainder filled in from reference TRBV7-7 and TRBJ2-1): GAGVSQSPRYKVTKRGQDVTLRCDPISSHATLYWYQQALGQGPEFLTYFNYEAQPDKSGLPSDRFSAERPEGSISTLTIQRTEQRDSAMYRCASSISLDSYNEQFFGPGTRLTVL.

The CDR3 loop is CAWSAGTGANEQFF. DNA for the CDR3: TGTGCCTGGAGTGCCGGGACAGGGGCGAATGAGCAGTTCTTC. The chain combines TRBV30 with TRBJ2-1, with TRBD1 matching 10 bases. The V gene end was trimmed by 1 base and the J gene end by 7 bases; junction bases not matched to a gene: 4. CDR1 is GTSNPN, CDR2 SVGIG, per germline (reference sequence). The CDR3 totals 14 residues.

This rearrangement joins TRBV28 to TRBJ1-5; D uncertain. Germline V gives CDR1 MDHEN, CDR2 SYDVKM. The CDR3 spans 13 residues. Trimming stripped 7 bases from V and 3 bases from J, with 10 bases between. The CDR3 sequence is CASISTSNQPQHF. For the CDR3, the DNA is TGTGCCAGCATTTCAACCTCCAATCAGCCCCAGCATTTT.

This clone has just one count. CDR3 nucleotide sequence: TGTGCCACCAGCAGAGAGGGACAGGGATTGATCACTGAAGCTTTCTTT. Translating it yields CATSREGQGLITEAFF. This rearrangement joins TRBV15 to TRBJ1-1; TRBD1 matches 9 bases. Trimming cost V 0 bases and J 4 bases; bases outside gene matches: 6. The CDR3 extends over 16 amino acids. CDR1 LNHNV and CDR2 YYDKDF come from the germline V gene (reference sequence).

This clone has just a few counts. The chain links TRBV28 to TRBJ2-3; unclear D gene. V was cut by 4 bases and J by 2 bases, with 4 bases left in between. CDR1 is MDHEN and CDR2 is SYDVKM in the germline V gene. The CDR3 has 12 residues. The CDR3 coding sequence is TGTGCCAGCAGTTCAACCACAGATACGCAGTATTTT. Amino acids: CASSSTTDTQYF.